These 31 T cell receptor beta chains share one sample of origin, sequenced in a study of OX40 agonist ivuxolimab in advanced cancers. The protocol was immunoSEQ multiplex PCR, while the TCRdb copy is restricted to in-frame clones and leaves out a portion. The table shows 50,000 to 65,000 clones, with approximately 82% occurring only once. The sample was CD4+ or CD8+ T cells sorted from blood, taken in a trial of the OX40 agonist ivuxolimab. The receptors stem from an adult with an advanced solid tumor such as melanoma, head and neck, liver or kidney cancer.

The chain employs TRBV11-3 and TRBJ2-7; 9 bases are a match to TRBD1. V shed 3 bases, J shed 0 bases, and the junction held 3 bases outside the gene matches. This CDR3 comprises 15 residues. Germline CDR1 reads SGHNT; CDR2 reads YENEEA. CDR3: CASSLGDRASYEQYF. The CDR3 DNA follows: TGTGCCAGCAGCTTGGGGGACAGGGCCTCCTACGAGCAGTACTTC.

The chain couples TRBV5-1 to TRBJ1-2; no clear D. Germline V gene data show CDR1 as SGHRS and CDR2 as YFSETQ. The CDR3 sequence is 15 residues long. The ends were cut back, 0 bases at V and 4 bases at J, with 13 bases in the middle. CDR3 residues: CASSLDGQRAYGYTF. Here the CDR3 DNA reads TGCGCCAGCAGCTTGGACGGGCAGAGGGCCTATGGCTACACCTTC.

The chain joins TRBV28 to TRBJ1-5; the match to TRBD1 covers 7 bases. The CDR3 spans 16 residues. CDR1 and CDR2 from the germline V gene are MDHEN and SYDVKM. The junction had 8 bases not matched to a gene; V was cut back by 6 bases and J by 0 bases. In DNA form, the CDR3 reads TGTGCCAGCAGCTTCCAGGGGGGATATAGCAATCAGCCCCAGCATTTT. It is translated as CASSFQGGYSNQPQHF.

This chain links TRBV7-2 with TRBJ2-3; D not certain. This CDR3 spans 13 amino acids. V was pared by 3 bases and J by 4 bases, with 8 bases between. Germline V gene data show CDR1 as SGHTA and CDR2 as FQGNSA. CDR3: CASSFSSADTQYF. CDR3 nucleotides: TGTGCCAGCAGCTTTAGTTCTGCAGATACGCAGTATTTT.

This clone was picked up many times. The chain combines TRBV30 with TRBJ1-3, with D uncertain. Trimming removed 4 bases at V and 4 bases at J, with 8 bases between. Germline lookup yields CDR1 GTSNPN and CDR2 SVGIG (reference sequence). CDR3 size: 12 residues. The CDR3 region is CAWKKGGNTIYF. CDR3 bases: TGTGCCTGGAAAAAAGGGGGAAACACCATATATTTT.

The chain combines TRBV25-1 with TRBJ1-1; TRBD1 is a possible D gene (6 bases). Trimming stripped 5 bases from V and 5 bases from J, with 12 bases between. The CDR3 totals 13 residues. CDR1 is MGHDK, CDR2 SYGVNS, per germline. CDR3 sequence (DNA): TGTGCCAGCAGTAGAGGGGGATGGACTGAAGCTTTCTTT. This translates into CASSRGGWTEAFF. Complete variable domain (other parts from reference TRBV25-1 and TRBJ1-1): EADIYQTPRYLVIGTGKKITLECSQTMGHDKMYWYQQDPGMELHLIHYSYGVNSTEKGDLSSESTVSRIRTEHFPLTLESARPSHTSQYLCASSRGGWTEAFFGQGTRLTVV.

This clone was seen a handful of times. CDR3 coding DNA: TGTGCCAGTAACATTCCAACAGGGTCGAACACTGAAGCTTTCTTT. As protein: CASNIPTGSNTEAFF. The chain recombines TRBV19 with TRBJ1-1; D is perhaps TRBD1 (6 bases). The V end lost 7 bases, the J end lost 1 base, and 16 bases lay between the germline ends. The CDR3 spans 15 residues. Looked up from germline, CDR1 is LNHDA and CDR2 is SQIVND (reference sequence).

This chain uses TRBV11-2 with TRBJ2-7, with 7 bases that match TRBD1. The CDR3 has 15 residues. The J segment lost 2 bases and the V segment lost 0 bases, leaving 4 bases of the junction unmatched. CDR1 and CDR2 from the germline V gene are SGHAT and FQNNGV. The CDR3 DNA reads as TGTGCCAGCAGCTTAGATTACAGGGGCCCCTACGAGCAGTACTTC. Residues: CASSLDYRGPYEQYF.

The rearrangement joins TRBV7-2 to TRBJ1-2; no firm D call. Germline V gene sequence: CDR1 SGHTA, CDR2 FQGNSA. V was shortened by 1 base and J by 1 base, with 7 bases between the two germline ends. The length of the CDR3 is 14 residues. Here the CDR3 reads CASSLGVFNYGYTF. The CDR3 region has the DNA TGTGCCAGCAGCTTAGGTGTTTTTAACTATGGCTACACCTTC.

CDR3 sequence (DNA): TGTGCCAGCAGCCCAACGGGTAGCGGTGAGCAGTTCTTC. Translated: CASSPTGSGEQFF. The chain recombines TRBV7-3 with TRBJ2-1, with D perhaps TRBD2 (6 bases). Per the germline V gene, CDR1 is SGHTA and CDR2 is FQGTGA. This CDR3 is built from 13 residues. Trimming shortened V by 5 bases and J by 9 bases, and 14 bases separated the two germline ends.

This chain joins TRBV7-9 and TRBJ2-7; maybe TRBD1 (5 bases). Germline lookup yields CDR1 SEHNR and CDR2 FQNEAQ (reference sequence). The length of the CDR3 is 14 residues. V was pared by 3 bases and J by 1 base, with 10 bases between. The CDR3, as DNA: TGTGCCAGCAGCTTGTCGCAGGGATCCTACGAGCAGTACTTC. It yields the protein CASSLSQGSYEQYF.

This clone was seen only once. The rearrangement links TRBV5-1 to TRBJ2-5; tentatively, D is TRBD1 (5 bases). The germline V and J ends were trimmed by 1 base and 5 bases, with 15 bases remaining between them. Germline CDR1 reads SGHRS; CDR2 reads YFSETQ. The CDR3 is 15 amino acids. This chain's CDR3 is CASSLSAGMAETQYF. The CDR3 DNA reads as TGCGCCAGCAGCTTGTCGGCAGGGATGGCTGAGACCCAGTACTTC.

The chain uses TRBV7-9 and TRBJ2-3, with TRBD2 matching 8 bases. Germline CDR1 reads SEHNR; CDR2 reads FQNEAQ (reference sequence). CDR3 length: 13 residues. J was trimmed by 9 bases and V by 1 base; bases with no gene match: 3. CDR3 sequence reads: CASSLEGGGTQYF. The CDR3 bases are TGTGCCAGCAGCTTAGAGGGCGGGGGGACGCAGTATTTT.

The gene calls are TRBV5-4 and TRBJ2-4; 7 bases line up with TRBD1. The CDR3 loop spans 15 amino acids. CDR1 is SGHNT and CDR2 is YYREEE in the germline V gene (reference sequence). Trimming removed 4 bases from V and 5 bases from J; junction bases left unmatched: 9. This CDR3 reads CASSGRQGTENIQYF. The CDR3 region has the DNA TGTGCCAGCAGCGGCAGACAGGGTACCGAAAACATTCAGTACTTC.

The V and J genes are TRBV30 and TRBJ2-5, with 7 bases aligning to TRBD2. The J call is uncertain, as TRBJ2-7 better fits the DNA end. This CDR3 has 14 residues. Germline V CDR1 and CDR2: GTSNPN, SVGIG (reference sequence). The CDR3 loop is CAWSKAGPLDEQYF. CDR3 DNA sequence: TGTGCCTGGAGTAAAGCGGGGCCGCTGGACGAGCAGTACTTC.

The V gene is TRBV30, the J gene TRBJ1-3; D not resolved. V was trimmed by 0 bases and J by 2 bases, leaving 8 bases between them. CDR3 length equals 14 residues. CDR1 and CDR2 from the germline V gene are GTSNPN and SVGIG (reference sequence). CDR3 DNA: TGTGCCTGGAGTGTCGCTATGGCTGGAAACACCATATATTTT. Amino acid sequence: CAWSVAMAGNTIYF.

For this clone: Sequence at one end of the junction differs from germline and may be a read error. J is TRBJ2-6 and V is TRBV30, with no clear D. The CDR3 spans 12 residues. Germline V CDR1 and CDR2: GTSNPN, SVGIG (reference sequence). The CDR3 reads CASRSGANVLTF. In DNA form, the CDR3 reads TGCGCGTCCCGCTCTGGGGCCAACGTCCTGACTTTC. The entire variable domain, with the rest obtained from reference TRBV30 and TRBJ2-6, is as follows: SQTIHQWPATLVQPVGSPLSLECTVEGTSNPNLYWYRQAAGRGLQLLFYSVGIGQISSEVPQNLSASRPQDRQFILSSKKLLLSDSGFYLCASRSGANVLTFGAGSRLTVL.

The CDR3 DNA is TGTGCCAGCAGCCTCGCAGGGACCTACAATGAGCAGTTCTTC. Its protein product is CASSLAGTYNEQFF. The rearrangement links TRBV7-3 to TRBJ2-1; tentative D call: TRBD1 (5 bases). V lost 5 bases, J lost 2 bases, and 10 bases lay in between. The CDR3 has 14 amino acids. Germline V gene sequence: CDR1 SGHTA, CDR2 FQGTGA.

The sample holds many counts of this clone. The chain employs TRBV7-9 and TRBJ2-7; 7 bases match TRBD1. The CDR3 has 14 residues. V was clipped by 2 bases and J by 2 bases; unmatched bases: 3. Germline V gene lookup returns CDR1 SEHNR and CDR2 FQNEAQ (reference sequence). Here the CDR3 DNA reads TGTGCCAGCAGCTTAACAGGGACAGCCTACGAGCAGTACTTC. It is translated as CASSLTGTAYEQYF.

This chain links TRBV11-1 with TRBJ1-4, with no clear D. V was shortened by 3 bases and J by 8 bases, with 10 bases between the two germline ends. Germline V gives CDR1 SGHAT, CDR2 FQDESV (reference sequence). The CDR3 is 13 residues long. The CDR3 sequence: CASSFDGREKLFF. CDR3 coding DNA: TGTGCCAGCAGCTTCGACGGTCGGGAAAAACTGTTTTTT.

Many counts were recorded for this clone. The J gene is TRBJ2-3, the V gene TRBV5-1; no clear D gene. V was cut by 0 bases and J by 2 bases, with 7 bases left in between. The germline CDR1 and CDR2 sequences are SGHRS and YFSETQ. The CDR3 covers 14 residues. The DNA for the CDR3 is TGCGCCAGCAGCTTGGGCGAGCCCACAGATACGCAGTATTTT. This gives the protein CASSLGEPTDTQYF.

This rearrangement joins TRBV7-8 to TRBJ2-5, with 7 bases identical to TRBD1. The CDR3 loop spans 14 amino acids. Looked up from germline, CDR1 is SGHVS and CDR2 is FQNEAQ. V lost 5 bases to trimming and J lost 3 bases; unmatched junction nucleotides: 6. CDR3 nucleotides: TGTGCCAGCAGCCTCGGGACAGCCAAAGAGACCCAGTACTTC. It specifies CASSLGTAKETQYF.

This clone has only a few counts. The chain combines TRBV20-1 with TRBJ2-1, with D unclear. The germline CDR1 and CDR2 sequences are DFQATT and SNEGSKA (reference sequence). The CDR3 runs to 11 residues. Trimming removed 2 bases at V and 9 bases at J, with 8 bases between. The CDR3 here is CSARSSGEQFF. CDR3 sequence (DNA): TGCAGTGCTAGAAGTAGTGGTGAGCAGTTCTTC.

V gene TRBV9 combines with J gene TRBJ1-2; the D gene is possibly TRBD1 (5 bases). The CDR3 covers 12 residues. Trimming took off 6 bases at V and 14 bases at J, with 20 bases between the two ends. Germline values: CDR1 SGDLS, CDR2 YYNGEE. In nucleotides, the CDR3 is TGTGCCAGCACCTCCCCCGGGCAGGGTAGTACCTTC. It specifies CASTSPGQGSTF. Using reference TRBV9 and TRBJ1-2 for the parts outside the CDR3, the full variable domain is DSGVTQTPKHLITATGQRVTLRCSPRSGDLSVYWYQQSLDQGLQFLIQYYNGEERAKGNILERFSAQQFPDLHSELNLSSLELGDSALYFCASTSPGQGSTFGSGTRLTVV.

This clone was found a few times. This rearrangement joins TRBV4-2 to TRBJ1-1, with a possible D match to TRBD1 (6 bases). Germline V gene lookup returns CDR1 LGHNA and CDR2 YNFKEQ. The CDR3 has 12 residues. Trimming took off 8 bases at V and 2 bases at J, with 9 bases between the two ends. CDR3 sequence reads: CASSQGNTEAFF. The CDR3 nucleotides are TGTGCCAGCTCACAGGGAAACACTGAAGCTTTCTTT.

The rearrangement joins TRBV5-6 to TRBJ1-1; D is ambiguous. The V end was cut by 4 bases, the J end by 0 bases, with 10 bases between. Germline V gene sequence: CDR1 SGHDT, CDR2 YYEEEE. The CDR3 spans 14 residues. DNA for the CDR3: TGTGCCAGCAGCCCGCAGAACATGAACACTGAAGCTTTCTTT. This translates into CASSPQNMNTEAFF.

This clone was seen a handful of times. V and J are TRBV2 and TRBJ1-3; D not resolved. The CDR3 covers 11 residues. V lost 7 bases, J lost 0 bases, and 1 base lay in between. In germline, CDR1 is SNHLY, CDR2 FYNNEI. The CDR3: CASTSGNTIYF. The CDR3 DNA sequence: TGTGCCAGCACCTCTGGAAACACCATATATTTT.

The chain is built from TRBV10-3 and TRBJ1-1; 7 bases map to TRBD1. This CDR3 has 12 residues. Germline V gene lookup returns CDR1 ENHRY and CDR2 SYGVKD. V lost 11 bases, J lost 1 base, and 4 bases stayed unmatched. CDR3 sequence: CAARQGNTEAFF. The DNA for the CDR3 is TGTGCCGCTAGACAGGGGAACACTGAAGCTTTCTTT.

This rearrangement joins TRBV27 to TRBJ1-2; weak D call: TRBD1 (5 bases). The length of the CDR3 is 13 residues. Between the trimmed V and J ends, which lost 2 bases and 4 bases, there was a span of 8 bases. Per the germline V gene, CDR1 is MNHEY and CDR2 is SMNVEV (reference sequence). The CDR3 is CASSLPGGYGYTF. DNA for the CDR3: TGTGCCAGCAGTTTACCCGGGGGCTATGGCTACACCTTC.

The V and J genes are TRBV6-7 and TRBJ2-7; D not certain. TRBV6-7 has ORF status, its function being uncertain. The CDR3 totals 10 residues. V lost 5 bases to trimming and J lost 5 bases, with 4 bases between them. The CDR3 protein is CASSQDEQYF. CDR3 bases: TGTGCCAGCAGTCAGGACGAGCAGTACTTC.

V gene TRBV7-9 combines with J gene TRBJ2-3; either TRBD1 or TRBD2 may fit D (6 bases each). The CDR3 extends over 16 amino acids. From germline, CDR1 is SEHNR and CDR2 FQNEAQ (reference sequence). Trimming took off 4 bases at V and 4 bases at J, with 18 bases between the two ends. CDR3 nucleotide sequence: TGTGCCAGCAGCTCGGGGGCCAGGGGTTTCGCAGATACGCAGTATTTT. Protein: CASSSGARGFADTQYF.